The 2 T cell receptor beta chains presented below share a single source sample, sequenced in a study of long-term antiretroviral therapy in people with HIV. Version v3.0 of the immunoSEQ assay was performed at survey level. Profiled with immunoSEQ multiplex PCR; TCRdb holds only in-frame clones, not every one. The sample shows some 26,000 clones, around four fifths of them seen only once. The input for sequencing was unsorted PBMCs, taken 2.9 years after starting antiretroviral therapy. These receptors originate from a man aged 50-59 years with HIV.

The rearrangement uses TRBV5-5 and TRBJ1-2; D is unresolved. With 1 base removed from V and 5 bases from J, the gap between germline ends came to 15 bases. The CDR3 covers 15 residues. Looked up from germline, CDR1 is SGHKS and CDR2 is YYEKEE (reference sequence). CDR3 sequence (DNA): TGTGCCAGCAGCTTGAGGGCCCACGGGGATTATGGCTACACCTTC. Amino acids: CASSLRAHGDYGYTF.

The gene calls are TRBV30 and TRBJ2-5; D is perhaps TRBD1 (6 bases). The J call may be incorrect, as the DNA end agrees better with TRBJ2-7. This CDR3 is built from 15 residues. Germline V gene lookup returns CDR1 GTSNPN and CDR2 SVGIG (reference sequence). The CDR3 sequence: CAWSMGQGSSYEQYF. The DNA for the CDR3 is TGTGCCTGGAGCATGGGGCAGGGGAGCTCCTACGAGCAGTACTTC.